The 11 T cell receptor beta chains below all came from one sample that was sequenced in a study of shared clonotypes between healthy human individuals. The table came from immunoSEQ multiplex PCR; TCRdb's copy has only in-frame clones and leaves some out. The table lists some 350,000 clones, roughly 70% of them singletons. Sample: memory CD4+ T cells sorted from blood. Noted subset: CD45RA-negative fraction. The receptors shown here come from a man younger than 45 in good health.

CDR3 amino acids: CASRFSMRGGYTDTQYF. DNA for the CDR3: TGTGCAAGTCGCTTTAGCATGCGGGGGGGATACACAGATACGCAGTATTTT. This chain connects TRBV12-2 to TRBJ2-3; the D call in the table, TRBD2, was not verified against the DNA. TRBV12-2 is listed as a pseudogene. The CDR3 runs to 17 residues.

J is TRBJ2-3 and V is TRBV6-6, with D perhaps being TRBD1 or TRBD2 (5 bases each). This CDR3 contains 14 residues. From germline, CDR1 is MNHNY and CDR2 SVGAGI (reference sequence). V dropped 2 bases and J dropped 3 bases, with 9 bases sitting between them. The CDR3 protein is CASSYGDPTDTQYF. Written as DNA, the CDR3 is TGTGCCAGCAGTTACGGGGACCCGACAGATACGCAGTATTTT.

The chain combines TRBV7-9 with TRBJ1-1; unclear D gene. V lost 2 bases and J 1 base, leaving 8 bases between the germline ends. Per the germline V gene, CDR1 is SEHNR and CDR2 is FQNEAQ (reference sequence). CDR3 length equals 14 residues. The CDR3 nucleotides are TGTGCCAGCAGCTTATTGACAAGGAACACTGAAGCTTTCTTT. It translates to CASSLLTRNTEAFF.

The CDR3 spells CASSVDQGFGEQFF. The CDR3 nucleotides read TGTGCCAGCAGCGTAGACCAGGGTTTCGGGGAGCAGTTCTTC. The rearrangement uses TRBV9 and TRBJ2-1; perhaps TRBD1 as D (5 bases). This CDR3 is 14 amino acids long. Germline CDR1 and CDR2: SGDLS and YYNGEE. The V gene lost 0 bases and the J gene lost 10 bases, with 14 bases spanning the gap.

The chain combines TRBV2 with TRBJ1-5; 10 bases are shared with TRBD1. The CDR3 has 15 residues. Germline V gives CDR1 SNHLY, CDR2 FYNNEI. The J segment lost 3 bases and the V segment lost 6 bases, leaving 5 bases of the junction unmatched. CDR3 protein: CASSPDRGINQPQHF. The CDR3 DNA is TGTGCCAGCAGCCCGGACAGGGGGATCAATCAGCCCCAGCATTTT.

The gene calls are TRBV7-6 and TRBJ1-5; 11 nucleotides agree with TRBD1. The CDR3 is 15 residues long. CDR1 SGHVS and CDR2 FNYEAQ come from the germline V gene. The V gene end was trimmed by 5 bases and the J gene end by 3 bases; junction bases not matched to a gene: 3. This CDR3 reads CASSRDRGSNQPQHF. Here the CDR3 DNA reads TGTGCCAGCAGCCGGGACAGGGGGTCCAATCAGCCCCAGCATTTT.

This clone came up many times. The rearrangement uses TRBV19 and TRBJ1-4, with a weak D call TRBD1 (5 bases). Germline V CDR1 and CDR2: LNHDA, SQIVND (reference sequence). Trimming left V 3 bases short and J 4 bases short, with 9 bases between. This CDR3 is 14 amino acids long. CDR3 residues: CASSIGGNNEKLFF. DNA of the CDR3: TGTGCCAGTAGTATCGGGGGGAATAATGAAAAACTGTTTTTT.

Concerning this clone itself: This same CDR3 is encoded by further DNA sequences in the sample. The chain uses TRBV5-1 and TRBJ2-1; 9 nucleotides line up with TRBD2. The CDR3 sequence is 15 residues long. Germline CDR1 is SGHRS and CDR2 is YFSETQ. V lost 2 bases and J lost 0; bases outside the gene matches: 0. CDR3 in DNA: TGCGCCAGCAGCTTTAGCGGGAGCTCCTACAATGAGCAGTTCTTC. Protein product: CASSFSGSSYNEQFF.

The V call is TRBV7-2, the J call TRBJ2-3, with a tentative D call TRBD2 (5 bases). Trimming took off 4 bases at V and 5 bases at J, with 10 bases between the two ends. The length of the CDR3 is 13 residues. Germline values: CDR1 SGHTA, CDR2 FQGNSA. CDR3 bases: TGTGCCAGCAGCTCGGACTGGAAAGATACGCAGTATTTT. This codes for CASSSDWKDTQYF.

The chain recombines TRBV9 with TRBJ2-7, with D possibly TRBD2 on 6 matching bases. Germline-derived CDR1 and CDR2 are SGDLS and YYNGEE. CDR3 length equals 14 residues. Trimming removed 4 bases at V and 7 bases at J, with 18 bases between. The CDR3 DNA reads as TGTGCCAGCAGCACCCGGGACTCGGTGGCTGAGCAGTACTTC. Its protein product is CASSTRDSVAEQYF.

Comments on this clone: Other DNA sequences in the sample encode the same CDR3. V usage is TRBV29-1 and J usage is TRBJ2-3; 15 nucleotides agree with TRBD2. The germline gives CDR1 SQVTM, CDR2 ANQGSEA. Unmatched junction bases numbered 7, after V lost 6 bases and J lost 6 bases. The CDR3 loop spans 15 amino acids. CDR3 sequence (DNA): TGCAGCGTGGCGGGACTAGCGGGAGGCAGCGATACGCAGTATTTT. Translated: CSVAGLAGGSDTQYF.